The subject of this entry is one TCR beta chain. Its specificity is unknown. Libraries were prepared by immunoSEQ multiplex PCR; TCRdb keeps only in-frame clonotypes and omits some of them. The sample holds 30,000 to 40,000 clones, 70% seen once. This entry is derived from a study of cytotoxic CD8 clonotypes in ibrutinib-treated CLL. About the study: Mean values per sample were around 250,000 productive templates and more than 90,000 productive rearrangements. General study points: Baseline levels were approached again at progression, after clonality had risen at ibrutinib response. Private clonotypes, not public ones, expanded at ibrutinib response.

CDR3 length equals 18 residues. J was trimmed by 2 bases and V by 4 bases; bases with no gene match: 11. Germline values: CDR1 SEHNR, CDR2 FQNEAQ (reference sequence). The receptor comes from a human donor with chronic lymphocytic leukemia. The rearrangement joins TRBV7-9 to TRBJ1-2; 12 positions match TRBD1. The sequencing used PBMCs, collected at disease progression, from a patient treated with ibrutinib. For the CDR3, the DNA is TGTGCCAGCAGCTCAGCTGTGGGACAGGGGGCCGTGAACTATGGCTACACCTTC. The encoded protein is CASSSAVGQGAVNYGYTF.